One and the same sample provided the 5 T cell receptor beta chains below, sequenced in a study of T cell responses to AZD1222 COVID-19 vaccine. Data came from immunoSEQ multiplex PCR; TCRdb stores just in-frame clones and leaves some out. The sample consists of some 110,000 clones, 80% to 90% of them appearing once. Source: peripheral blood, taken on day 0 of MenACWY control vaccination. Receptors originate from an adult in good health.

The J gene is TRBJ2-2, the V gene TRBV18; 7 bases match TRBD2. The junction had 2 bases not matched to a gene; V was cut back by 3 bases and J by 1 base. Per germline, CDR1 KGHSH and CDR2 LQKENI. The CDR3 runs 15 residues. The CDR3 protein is CASSPASGNTGELFF. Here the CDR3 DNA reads TGTGCCAGCTCACCGGCTAGCGGGAACACCGGGGAGCTGTTTTTT.

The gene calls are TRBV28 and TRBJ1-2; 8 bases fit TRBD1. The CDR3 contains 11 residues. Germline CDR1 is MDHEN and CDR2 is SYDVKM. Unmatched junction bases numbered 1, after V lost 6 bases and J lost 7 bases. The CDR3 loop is CASRTGVGYTF. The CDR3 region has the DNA TGTGCCAGCAGGACAGGGGTTGGCTACACCTTC.

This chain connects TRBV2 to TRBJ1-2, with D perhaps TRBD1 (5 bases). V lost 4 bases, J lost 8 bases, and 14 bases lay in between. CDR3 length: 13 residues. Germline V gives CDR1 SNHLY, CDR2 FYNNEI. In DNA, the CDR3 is TGTGCCAGCAGTGTCCGGGACCTGAAAGGCTACACCTTC. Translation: CASSVRDLKGYTF.

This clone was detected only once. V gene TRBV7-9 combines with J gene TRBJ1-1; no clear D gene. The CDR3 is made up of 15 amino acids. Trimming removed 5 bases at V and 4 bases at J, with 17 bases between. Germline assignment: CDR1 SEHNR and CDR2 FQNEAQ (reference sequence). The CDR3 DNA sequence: TGTGCCAGCAGCCTCTCGGAGGGAAGAAGCACTGAAGCTTTCTTT. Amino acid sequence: CASSLSEGRSTEAFF.

This CDR3 is CASSPPSRGRGTEAFF. DNA of the CDR3: TGTGCCAGCTCACCACCGAGCAGGGGGCGAGGGACTGAAGCTTTCTTT. The chain joins TRBV18 to TRBJ1-1; 8 bases line up with TRBD1. Germline-derived CDR1 and CDR2 are KGHSH and LQKENI. V was pared by 0 bases and J by 5 bases, with 8 bases of the junction left unmatched. This CDR3 region has 16 residues.